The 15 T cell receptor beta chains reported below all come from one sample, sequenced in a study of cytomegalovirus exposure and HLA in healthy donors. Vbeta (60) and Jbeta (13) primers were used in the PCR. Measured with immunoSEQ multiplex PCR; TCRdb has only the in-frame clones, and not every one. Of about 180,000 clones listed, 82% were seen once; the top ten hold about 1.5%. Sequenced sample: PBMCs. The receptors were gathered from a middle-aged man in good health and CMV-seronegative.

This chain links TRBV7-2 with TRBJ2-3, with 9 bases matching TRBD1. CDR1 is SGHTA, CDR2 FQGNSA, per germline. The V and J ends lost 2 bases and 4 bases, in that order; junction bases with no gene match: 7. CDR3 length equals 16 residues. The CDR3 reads CASSLSWDRVADTQYF. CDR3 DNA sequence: TGTGCCAGCAGCTTATCTTGGGACAGGGTGGCAGATACGCAGTATTTT.

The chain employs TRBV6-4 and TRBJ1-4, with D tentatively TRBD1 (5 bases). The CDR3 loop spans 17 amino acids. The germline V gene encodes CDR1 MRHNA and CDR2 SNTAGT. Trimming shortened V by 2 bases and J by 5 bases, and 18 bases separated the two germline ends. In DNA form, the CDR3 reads TGTGCCAGCAGTGACCCTCACCCCCCAGGGCAAAATGAAAAACTGTTTTTT. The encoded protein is CASSDPHPPGQNEKLFF.

CDR3 sequence reads: CATSTEGVRYEQYF. The CDR3 DNA reads as TGTGCCACCAGCACCGAGGGGGTGCGCTACGAGCAGTACTTC. The rearrangement uses TRBV15 and TRBJ2-7; weak D call: TRBD1 (6 bases). This CDR3 contains 14 residues. From germline, CDR1 is LNHNV and CDR2 YYDKDF (reference sequence). The V end was cut by 4 bases, the J end by 3 bases, with 13 bases between. The whole variable domain, remainder taken from reference TRBV15 and TRBJ2-7, is DAMVIQNPRYQVTQFGKPVTLSCSQTLNHNVMYWYQQKSSQAPKLLFHYYDKDFNNEADTPDNFQSRRPNTSFCFLDIRSPGLGDTAMYLCATSTEGVRYEQYFGPGTRLTVT.

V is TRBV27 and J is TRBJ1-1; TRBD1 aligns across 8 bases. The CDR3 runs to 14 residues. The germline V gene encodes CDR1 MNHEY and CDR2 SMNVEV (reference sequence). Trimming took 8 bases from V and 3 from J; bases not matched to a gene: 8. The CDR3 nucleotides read TGTGCCAGCGATCCAGGGGGCGGGGACACTGAAGCTTTCTTT. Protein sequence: CASDPGGGDTEAFF.

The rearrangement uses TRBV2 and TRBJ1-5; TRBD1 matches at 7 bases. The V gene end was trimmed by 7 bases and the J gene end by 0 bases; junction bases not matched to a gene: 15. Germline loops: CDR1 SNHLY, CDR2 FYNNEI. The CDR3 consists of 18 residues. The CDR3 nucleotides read TGTGCCAGCACTCTTCTCCACGGACAGGTGTATAGCAATCAGCCCCAGCATTTT. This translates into CASTLLHGQVYSNQPQHF.

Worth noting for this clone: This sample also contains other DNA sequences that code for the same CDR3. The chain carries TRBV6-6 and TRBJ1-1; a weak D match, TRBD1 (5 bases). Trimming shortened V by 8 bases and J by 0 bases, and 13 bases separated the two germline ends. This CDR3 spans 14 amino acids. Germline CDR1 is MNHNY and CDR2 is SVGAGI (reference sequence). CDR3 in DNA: TGTGCCAGCTCTCGGGGGGAGTTGAACACTGAAGCTTTCTTT. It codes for CASSRGELNTEAFF.

The DNA of the CDR3 is TGTGCCAGCTCTGCCCGTACGACAATCGACATTCAGTACTTC. As protein: CASSARTTIDIQYF. This chain joins TRBV18 and TRBJ2-4, with unresolved D. Germline V gene lookup returns CDR1 KGHSH and CDR2 LQKENI. V lost 6 bases, J lost 8 bases, and 17 bases lay in between. The CDR3 covers 14 residues.

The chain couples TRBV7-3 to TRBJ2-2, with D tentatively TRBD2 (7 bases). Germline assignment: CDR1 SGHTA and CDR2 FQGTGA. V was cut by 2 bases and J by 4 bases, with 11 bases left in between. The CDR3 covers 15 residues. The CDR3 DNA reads TGTGCCAGCAGCTTAGGGGGGGGGCTCACCGGGGAGCTGTTTTTT. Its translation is CASSLGGGLTGELFF.

This CDR3 reads CASSQKVRQVLIGTEAFF. CDR3 coding DNA: TGTGCCAGCTCACAAAAAGTGCGACAGGTTTTAATAGGCACTGAAGCTTTCTTT. The J gene is TRBJ1-1, the V gene TRBV18, with a possible D match to TRBD1 (6 bases). Germline CDR1 KGHSH, CDR2 LQKENI. V dropped 4 bases and J dropped 4 bases, with 25 bases sitting between them. CDR3 length: 18 amino acids.

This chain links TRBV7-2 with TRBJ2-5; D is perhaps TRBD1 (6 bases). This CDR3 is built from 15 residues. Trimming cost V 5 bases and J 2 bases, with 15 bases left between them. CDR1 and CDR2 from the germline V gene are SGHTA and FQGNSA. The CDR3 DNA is TGTGCCAGCAGCACCAGACCTCAGGGGCAAGAGACCCAGTACTTC. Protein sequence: CASSTRPQGQETQYF. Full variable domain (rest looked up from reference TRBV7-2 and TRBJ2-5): GAGVSQSPSNKVTEKGKDVELRCDPISGHTALYWYRQSLGQGLEFLIYFQGNSAPDKSGLPSDRFSAERTGGSVSTLTIQRTQQEDSAVYLCASSTRPQGQETQYFGPGTRLLVL.

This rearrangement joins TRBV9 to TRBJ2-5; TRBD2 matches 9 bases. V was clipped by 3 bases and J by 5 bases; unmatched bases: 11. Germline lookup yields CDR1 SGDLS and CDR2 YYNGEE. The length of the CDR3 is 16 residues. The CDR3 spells CASSGFTSGPTETQYF. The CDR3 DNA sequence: TGTGCCAGCAGCGGCTTTACTAGCGGGCCAACCGAGACCCAGTACTTC.

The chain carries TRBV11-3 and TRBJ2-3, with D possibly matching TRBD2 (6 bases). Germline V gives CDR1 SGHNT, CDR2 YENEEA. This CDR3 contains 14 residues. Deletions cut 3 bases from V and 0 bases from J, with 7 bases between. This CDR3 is CASSLTRSTDTQYF. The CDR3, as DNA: TGTGCCAGCAGCTTGACTAGAAGCACAGATACGCAGTATTTT.

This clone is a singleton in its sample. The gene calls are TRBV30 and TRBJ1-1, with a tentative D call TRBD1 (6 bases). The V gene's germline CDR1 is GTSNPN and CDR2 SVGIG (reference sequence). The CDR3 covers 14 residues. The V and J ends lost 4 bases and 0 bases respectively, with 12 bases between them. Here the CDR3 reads CAWTGQLMNTEAFF. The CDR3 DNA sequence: TGTGCCTGGACCGGACAGCTTATGAACACTGAAGCTTTCTTT.

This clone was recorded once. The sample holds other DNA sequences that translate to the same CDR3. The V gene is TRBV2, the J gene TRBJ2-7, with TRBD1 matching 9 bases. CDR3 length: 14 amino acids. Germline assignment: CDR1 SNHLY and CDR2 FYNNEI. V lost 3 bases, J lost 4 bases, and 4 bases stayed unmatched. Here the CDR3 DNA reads TGTGCCAGCAGTGAGGGGACAGGGAGGTACGAGCAGTACTTC. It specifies CASSEGTGRYEQYF.

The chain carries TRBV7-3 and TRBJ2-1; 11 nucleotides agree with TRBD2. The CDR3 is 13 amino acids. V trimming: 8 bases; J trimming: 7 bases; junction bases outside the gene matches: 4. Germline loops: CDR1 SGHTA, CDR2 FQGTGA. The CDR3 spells CASSTSGMNEQFF. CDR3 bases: TGTGCCAGCTCGACTAGCGGGATGAATGAGCAGTTCTTC. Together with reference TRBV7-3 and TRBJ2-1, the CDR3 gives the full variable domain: GAGVSQTPSNKVTEKGKYVELRCDPISGHTALYWYRQSLGQGPEFLIYFQGTGAADDSGLPNDRFFAVRPEGSVSTLKIQRTERGDSAVYLCASSTSGMNEQFFGPGTRLTVL.